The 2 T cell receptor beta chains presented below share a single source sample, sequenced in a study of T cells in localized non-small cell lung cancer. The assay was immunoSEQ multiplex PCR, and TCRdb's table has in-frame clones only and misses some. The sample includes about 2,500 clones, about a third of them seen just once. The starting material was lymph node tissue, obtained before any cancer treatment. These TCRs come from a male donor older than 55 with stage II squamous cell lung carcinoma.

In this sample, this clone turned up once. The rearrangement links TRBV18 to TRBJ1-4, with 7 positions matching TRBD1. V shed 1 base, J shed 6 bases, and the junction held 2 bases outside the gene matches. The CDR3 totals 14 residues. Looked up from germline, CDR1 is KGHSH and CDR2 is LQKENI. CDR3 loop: CASSPRDSYEKLFF. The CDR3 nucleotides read TGTGCCAGCTCACCACGGGACAGTTATGAAAAACTGTTTTTT. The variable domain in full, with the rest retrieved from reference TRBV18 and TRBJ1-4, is NAGVMQNPRHLVRRRGQEARLRCSPMKGHSHVYWYRQLPEEGLKFMVYLQKENIIDESGMPKERFSAEFPKEGPSILRIQQVVRGDSAAYFCASSPRDSYEKLFFGSGTQLSVL.

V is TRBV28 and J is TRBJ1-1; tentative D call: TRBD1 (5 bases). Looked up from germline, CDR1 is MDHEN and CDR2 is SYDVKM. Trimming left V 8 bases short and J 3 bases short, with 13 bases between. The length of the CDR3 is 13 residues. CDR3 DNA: TGTGCCAGCGAGAGGGGTACGGACACTGAAGCTTTCTTT. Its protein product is CASERGTDTEAFF.